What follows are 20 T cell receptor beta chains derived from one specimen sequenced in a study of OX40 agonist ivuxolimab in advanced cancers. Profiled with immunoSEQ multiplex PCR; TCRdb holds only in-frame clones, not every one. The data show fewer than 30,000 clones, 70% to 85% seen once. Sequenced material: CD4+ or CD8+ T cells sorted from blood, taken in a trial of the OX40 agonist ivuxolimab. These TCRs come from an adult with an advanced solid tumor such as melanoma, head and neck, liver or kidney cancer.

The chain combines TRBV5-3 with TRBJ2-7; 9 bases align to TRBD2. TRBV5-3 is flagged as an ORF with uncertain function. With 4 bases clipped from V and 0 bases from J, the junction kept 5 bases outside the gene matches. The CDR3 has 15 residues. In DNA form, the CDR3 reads TGTGCCAGAAGCCACATAGCGGGAGACTCCTACGAGCAGTACTTC. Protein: CARSHIAGDSYEQYF.

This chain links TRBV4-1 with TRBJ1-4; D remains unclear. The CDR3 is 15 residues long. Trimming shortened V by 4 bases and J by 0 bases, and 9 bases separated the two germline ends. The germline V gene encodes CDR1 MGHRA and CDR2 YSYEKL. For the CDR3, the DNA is TGCGCCAGCAGCCGGGCAACAGCAACTAATGAAAAACTGTTTTTT. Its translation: CASSRATATNEKLFF.

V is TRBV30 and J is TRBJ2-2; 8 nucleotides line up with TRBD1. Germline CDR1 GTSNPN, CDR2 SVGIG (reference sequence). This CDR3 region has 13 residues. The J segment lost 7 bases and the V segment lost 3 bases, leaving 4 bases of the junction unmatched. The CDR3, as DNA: TGTGCCTGGAGGGACAGGGCCAACGGGGAGCTGTTTTTT. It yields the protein CAWRDRANGELFF. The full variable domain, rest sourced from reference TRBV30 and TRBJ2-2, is SQTIHQWPATLVQPVGSPLSLECTVEGTSNPNLYWYRQAAGRGLQLLFYSVGIGQISSEVPQNLSASRPQDRQFILSSKKLLLSDSGFYLCAWRDRANGELFFGEGSRLTVL.

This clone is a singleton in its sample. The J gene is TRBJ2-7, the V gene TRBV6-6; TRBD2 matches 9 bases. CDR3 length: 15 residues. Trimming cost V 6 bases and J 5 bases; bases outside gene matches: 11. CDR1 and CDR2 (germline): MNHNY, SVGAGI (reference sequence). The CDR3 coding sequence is TGTGCCAGCAGCCTTAGCGGGACTAGCCTCCACGAGCAGTACTTC. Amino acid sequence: CASSLSGTSLHEQYF.

CDR3 DNA sequence: TGTGCCAGCAGCGATAGCGGGGGGTATATCACAGATACGCAGTATTTT. Its protein product is CASSDSGGYITDTQYF. The chain has TRBV7-3 and TRBJ2-3; 10 nucleotides line up with TRBD2. V gave up 5 bases and J gave up 2 bases; unmatched junction bases: 7. From germline, CDR1 is SGHTA and CDR2 FQGTGA. CDR3 length: 16 amino acids. The full variable domain, with the rest looked up from reference TRBV7-3 and TRBJ2-3, is GAGVSQTPSNKVTEKGKYVELRCDPISGHTALYWYRQSLGQGPEFLIYFQGTGAADDSGLPNDRFFAVRPEGSVSTLKIQRTERGDSAVYLCASSDSGGYITDTQYFGPGTRLTVL.

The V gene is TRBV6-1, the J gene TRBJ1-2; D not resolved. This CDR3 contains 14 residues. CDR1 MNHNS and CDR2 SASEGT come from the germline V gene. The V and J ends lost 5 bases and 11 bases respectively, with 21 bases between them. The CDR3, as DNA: TGTGCCAGCAGTCCAGTAGGGTCAGGACGTTTTTACACCTTC. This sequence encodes CASSPVGSGRFYTF.

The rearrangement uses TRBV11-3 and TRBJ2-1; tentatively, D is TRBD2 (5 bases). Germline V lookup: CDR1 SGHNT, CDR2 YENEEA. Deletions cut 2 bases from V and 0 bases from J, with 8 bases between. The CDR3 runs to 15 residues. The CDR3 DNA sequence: TGTGCCAGCAGCTTACGAGGGAGCTCCTACAATGAGCAGTTCTTC. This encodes CASSLRGSSYNEQFF.

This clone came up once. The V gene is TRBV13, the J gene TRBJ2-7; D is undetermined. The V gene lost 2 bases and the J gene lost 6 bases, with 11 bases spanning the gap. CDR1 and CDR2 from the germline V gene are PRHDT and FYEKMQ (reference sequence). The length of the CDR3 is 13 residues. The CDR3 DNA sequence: TGTGCCAGCAGCTTAAATCTAGGCGGCGAGCAGTACTTC. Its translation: CASSLNLGGEQYF.

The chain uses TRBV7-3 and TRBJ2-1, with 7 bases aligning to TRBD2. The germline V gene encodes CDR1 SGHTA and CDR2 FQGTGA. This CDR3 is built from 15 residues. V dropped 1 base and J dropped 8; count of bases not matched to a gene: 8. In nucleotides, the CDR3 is TGTGCCAGCAGCTTAAGCGGGGGAATGGGGCATGAGCAGTTCTTC. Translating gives CASSLSGGMGHEQFF.

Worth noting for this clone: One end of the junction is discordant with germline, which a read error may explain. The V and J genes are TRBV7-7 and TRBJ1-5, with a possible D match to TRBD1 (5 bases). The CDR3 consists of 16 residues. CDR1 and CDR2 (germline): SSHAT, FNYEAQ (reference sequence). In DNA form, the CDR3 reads TGTGCTAGCAGCAAAAGATGCCGACAGAGCAATCAGCCCCAGCATTTT. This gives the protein CASSKRCRQSNQPQHF.

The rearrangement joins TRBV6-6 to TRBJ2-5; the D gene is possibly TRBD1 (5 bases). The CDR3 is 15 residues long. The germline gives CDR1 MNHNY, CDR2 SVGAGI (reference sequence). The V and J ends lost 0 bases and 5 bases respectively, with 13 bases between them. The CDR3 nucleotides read TGTGCCAGCAGTTACTCGACAGTTGGCAGGGAGACCCAGTACTTC. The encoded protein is CASSYSTVGRETQYF.

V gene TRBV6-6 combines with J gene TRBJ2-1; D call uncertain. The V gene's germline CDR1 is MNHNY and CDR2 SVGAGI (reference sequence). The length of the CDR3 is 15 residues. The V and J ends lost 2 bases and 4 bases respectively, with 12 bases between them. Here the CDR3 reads CASSYGPPPYNEQFF. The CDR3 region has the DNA TGTGCCAGCAGTTACGGGCCCCCTCCTTACAATGAGCAGTTCTTC.

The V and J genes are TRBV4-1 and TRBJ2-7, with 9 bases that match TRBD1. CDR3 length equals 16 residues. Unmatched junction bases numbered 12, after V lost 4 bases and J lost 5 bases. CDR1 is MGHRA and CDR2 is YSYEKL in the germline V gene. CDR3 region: CASSLQGRDRVDEQYF. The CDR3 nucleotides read TGCGCCAGCAGCCTCCAGGGTCGGGACAGGGTCGACGAGCAGTACTTC.

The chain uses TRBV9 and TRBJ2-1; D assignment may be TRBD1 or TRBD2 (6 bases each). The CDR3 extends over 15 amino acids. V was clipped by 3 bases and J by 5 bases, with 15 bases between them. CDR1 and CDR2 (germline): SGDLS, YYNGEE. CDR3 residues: CASSEQWGADNEQFF. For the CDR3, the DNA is TGTGCCAGCAGCGAGCAGTGGGGGGCGGACAATGAGCAGTTCTTC.

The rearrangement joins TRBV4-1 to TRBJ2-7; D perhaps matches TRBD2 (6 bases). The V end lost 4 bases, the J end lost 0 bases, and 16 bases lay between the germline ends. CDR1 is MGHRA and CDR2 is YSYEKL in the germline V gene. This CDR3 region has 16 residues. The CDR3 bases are TGCGCCAGCAGCCCTCGGGACTCCTCATACTCCTACGAGCAGTACTTC. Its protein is CASSPRDSSYSYEQYF.

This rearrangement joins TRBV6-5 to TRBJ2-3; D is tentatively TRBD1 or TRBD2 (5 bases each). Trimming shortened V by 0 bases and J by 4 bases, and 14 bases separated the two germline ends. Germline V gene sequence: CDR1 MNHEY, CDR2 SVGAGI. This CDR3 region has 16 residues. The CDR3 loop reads CASSYSWGRESDTQYF. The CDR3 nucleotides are TGTGCCAGCAGTTACTCGTGGGGCAGGGAGTCAGATACGCAGTATTTT.

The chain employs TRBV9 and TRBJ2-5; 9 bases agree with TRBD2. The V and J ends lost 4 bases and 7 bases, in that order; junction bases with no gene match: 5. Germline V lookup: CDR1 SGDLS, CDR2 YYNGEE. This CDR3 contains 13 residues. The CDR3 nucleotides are TGTGCCAGCAGCATAGTGACTAGCGGGACCCAGTACTTC. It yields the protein CASSIVTSGTQYF.

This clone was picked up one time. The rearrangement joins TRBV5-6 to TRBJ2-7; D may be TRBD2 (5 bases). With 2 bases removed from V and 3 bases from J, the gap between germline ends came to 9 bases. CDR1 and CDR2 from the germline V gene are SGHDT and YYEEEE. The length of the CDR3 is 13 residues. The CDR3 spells CASSFGDHYEQYF. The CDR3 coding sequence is TGTGCCAGCAGCTTCGGGGATCACTACGAGCAGTACTTC.

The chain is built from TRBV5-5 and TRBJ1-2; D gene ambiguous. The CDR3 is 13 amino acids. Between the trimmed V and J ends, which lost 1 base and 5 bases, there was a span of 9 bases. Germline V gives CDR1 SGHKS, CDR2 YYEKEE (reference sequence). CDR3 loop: CASSLRAAYGYTF. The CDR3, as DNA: TGTGCCAGCAGCTTGCGGGCAGCGTATGGCTACACCTTC.

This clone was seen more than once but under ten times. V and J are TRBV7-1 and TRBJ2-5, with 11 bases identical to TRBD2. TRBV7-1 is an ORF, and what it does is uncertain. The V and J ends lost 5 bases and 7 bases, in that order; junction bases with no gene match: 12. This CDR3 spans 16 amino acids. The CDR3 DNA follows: TGTGCCAGCAGCCCGCCGGGTAGCGGGGGGGGGTGGACCCAGTACTTC. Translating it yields CASSPPGSGGGWTQYF.